This T cell receptor beta chain was observed in a study of cytomegalovirus exposure and HLA in healthy donors. Germline CDR1 is WNHNN and CDR2 is SYGVQD (reference sequence). The length of the CDR3 is 16 residues. V dropped 4 bases and J dropped 4; count of bases not matched to a gene: 7. The donors (healthy individuals) were bone marrow donors. General study findings and limits: Compared with the roughly 700-donor mean, an Asian-associated ancestry cluster reportedly had fewer N-insertions, according to a later analysis.

This clone was found once. Antigen unknown. PCR employed 60 Vbeta and 13 Jbeta primers. The table came from immunoSEQ multiplex PCR; TCRdb's copy has only in-frame clones and leaves some out. The sample has tens of thousands of clones; approximately 72% are singletons. This chain joins TRBV10-1 and TRBJ2-1, with 10 bases identical to TRBD2. This TCR was sampled from a woman younger than 45 in good health and CMV-seronegative. Sequencing was done on a sample of PBMCs. The CDR3 spells CASSGQLAGAYNEQFF. CDR3 sequence (DNA): TGCGCCAGCAGTGGGCAGCTAGCGGGAGCTTACAATGAGCAGTTCTTC.